This T cell receptor (beta chain) was identified in a study of Ad26.COV2.S vaccination and SARS-CoV-2 variants (dated by TCRdb to 2020 to 2023). Some background on the complete study: Donors in the vaccine arm were drawn from COV1001, a phase I-IIa trial of Ad26.COV2.S in healthy adults that was multicentre, randomized, double-blind and placebo-controlled. Ad26.COV2.S was given intramuscularly at 5x10^10 or 1x10^11 viral particles, as a single shot or as two shots 56 days apart. TCRbeta repertoire sequencing served as the tool for gauging how specific and how broad the SARS-CoV-2-reactive T cell receptors were following Ad26.COV2.S vaccination. A total of around 32 samples were included in the TCR-sequenced set, comprising around 19 Ad26.COV2.S vaccine recipients, 5 placebo recipients and 8 SARS-CoV-2 convalescent individuals. Participants in the trial were split at random into five groups of five each, receiving low-dose or high-dose Ad26.COV2.S once or twice, or else placebo on both occasions. Throughout the experiments and outcome assessment, investigators stayed blinded to trial group allocation.

Regarding this clone: Its antigen remains undetermined. No quality values exist for individual bases; no much larger clone is one base distant.

Beyond this particular receptor, the publication reports: Vaccine and placebo recipients had similar non-spike TCR breadth, a finding consistent with the vaccine containing only spike. Compared with placebo recipients, Ad26.COV2.S recipients showed higher spike-specific TCR breadth (P = 0.0014). After vaccination, substantial breadth of spike-specific CD8+ and CD4+ T cell responses was reported. The study lacked the statistical power to compare responses across vaccine doses or regimens. According to the authors, total T cell responses may have been underestimated by the TCR breadth and depth analyses.

The immunoSEQ Assay was used to sequence TCRbeta CDR3 regions. After extraction, genomic DNA underwent amplification by bias-controlled multiplex PCR, followed by high-throughput sequencing. Processing in the source paper ran as follows. Collapsing and filtering of sequences were performed to quantify the absolute abundance of each unique TCRbeta CDR3 region. T cell fraction was estimated by normalizing TCRbeta template counts to usable DNA, with usable DNA measured through amplification of reference genes found in all nucleated cells. Repertoire TCRs were annotated as SARS-CoV-2-specific when V gene, CDR3 amino acid sequence and J gene were exactly matched to a known reactive TCR set. The reference SARS-CoV-2 TCR set was obtained from MIRA and was filtered for enrichment in COVID-19-positive ImmuneCODE repertoires, whereby public or cross-reactive TCRs were removed. Using the MIRA antigens, annotated TCRs were further analysed by specific ORF or by position within an ORF. Breadth was defined as the number of annotated unique rearrangements divided by the total number of unique productive rearrangements, and depth was defined as the summed frequency of the annotated unique rearrangements. Two-sided Wilcoxon rank-sum tests were applied when comparing TCR breadth between groups. In its TCRdb copy, this immuneACCESS table keeps in-frame sequences only and misses some clones. Where compared with another copy, unresolved V genes explain less than half of these, and the others have no known cause. Clone size and V and J calls were adopted from that table, with D and trimming inferred from the DNA. Present in this sample are approximately 460,000 clones, 89% of which were seen just once. The top ten clones comprise 1.5% to 2% of the sample.

The treatment or condition label here, explained by the study, means: some 20 received Ad26.COV2.S at low or high dose, single or two shots; roughly five received placebo; per-sample allocation not given. For vaccine and placebo recipients, the sequenced repertoires came from samples collected on day 63 after the first injection. Between 29 July and 7 August 2020, Cohort 1b enrolled 25 adults aged 18-55 years at one site in Boston, USA. Ad26.COV2.S consisted of a replication-incompetent adenovirus type 26 vector by which a prefusion-stabilized SARS-CoV-2 spike protein from the original Wuhan strain was expressed. The receptor comes from a person between 18 and 59 years old who received the Ad26.COV2.S COVID-19 vaccine or a placebo. Sequenced here: peripheral blood, sampled in a trial of Ad26.COV2.S vaccine versus placebo.

The DNA is as follows: TGTGCCAGCAGCTTGCAGGGGTCATCGGGAAACACCATATATTTT. It translates to CASSLQGSSGNTIYF. Rearrangement joined TRBV5-8 to TRBJ1-3, with TRBD1 as a weak D call on 6 bases. As encoded in the germline V gene, CDR1 is SGHTS while CDR2 is YDEGEE. V is pared back by 1 base and J by 4 bases, with 12 bases lying between the germline termini. The CDR3 numbers 15 residues from cysteine through phenylalanine. The retained sequence is limited to the CDR3, 45 bases, with the frame set at the first base. This CDR3, with the reference TRBV5-8 and TRBJ1-3 proteins standing in past its ends, gives the full variable domain EAGVTQSPTHLIKTRGQQATLRCSPISGHTSVYWYQQALGLGLQFLLWYDEGEERNRGNFPPRFSGRQFPNYSSELNVNALELEDSALYLCASSLQGSSGNTIYFGEGSWLTVV.